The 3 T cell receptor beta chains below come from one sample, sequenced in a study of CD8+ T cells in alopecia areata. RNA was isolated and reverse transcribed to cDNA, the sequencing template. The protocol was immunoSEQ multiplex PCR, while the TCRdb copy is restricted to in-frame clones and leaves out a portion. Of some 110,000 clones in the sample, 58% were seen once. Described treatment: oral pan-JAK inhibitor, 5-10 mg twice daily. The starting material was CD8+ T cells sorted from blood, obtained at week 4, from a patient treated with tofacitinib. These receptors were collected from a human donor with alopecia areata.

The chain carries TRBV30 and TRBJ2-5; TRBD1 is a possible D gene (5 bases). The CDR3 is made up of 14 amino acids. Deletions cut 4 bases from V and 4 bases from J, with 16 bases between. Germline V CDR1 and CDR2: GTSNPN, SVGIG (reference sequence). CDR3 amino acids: CAWTQGILGETQYF. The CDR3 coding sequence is TGTGCCTGGACCCAGGGAATCTTGGGAGAGACCCAGTACTTC.

CDR3 coding DNA: TGCGCCAGCAGCCAGGGACAGGAGAACACCGGGGAGCTGTTTTTT. It codes for CASSQGQENTGELFF. V gene TRBV4-3 combines with J gene TRBJ2-2, with TRBD1 matching 8 bases. The germline CDR1 and CDR2 sequences are LGHNA and YSLEER. This CDR3 contains 15 residues. Trimming took 3 bases from V and 1 from J; bases not matched to a gene: 1.

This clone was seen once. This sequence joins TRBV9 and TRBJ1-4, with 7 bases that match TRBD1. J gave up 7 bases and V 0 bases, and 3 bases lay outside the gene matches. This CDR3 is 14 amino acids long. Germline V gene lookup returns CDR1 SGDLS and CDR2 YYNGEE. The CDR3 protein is CASSVGDRVEKLFF. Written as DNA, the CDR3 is TGTGCCAGCAGCGTAGGAGACAGGGTTGAAAAACTGTTTTTT.